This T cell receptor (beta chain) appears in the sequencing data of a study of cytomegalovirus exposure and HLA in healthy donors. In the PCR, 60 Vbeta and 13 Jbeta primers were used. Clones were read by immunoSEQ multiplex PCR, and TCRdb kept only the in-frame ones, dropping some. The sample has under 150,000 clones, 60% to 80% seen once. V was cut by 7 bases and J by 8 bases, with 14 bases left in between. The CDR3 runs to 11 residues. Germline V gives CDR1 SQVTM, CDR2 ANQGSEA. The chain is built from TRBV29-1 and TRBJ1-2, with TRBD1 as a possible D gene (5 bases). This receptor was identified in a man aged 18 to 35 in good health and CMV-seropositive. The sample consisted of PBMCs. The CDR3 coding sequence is TGCAGCGCCAGCCCGGGGGAAGGCTACACCTTC. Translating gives CSASPGEGYTF.